This T cell receptor (beta chain) emerged from a study of cytomegalovirus exposure and HLA in healthy donors. On this clone: The antigen is unknown.

It was with 60 Vbeta and 13 Jbeta primers that the PCR ran. Clones were sequenced by immunoSEQ multiplex PCR, and TCRdb holds only the in-frame ones, with some missing. The sample yields some 200,000 clones, 60% to 80% seen once. The germline V and J ends were trimmed by 0 bases and 4 bases, with 10 bases remaining between them. CDR1 SGHRS and CDR2 YFSETQ come from the germline V gene. CDR3 length: 14 residues. Study-wide findings and caveats: The presence/absence work took it that sequencing depth was about the same across donors.

The chain carries TRBV5-1 and TRBJ1-2; no definite D call. This TCR came from a man aged 18 to 35 in good health and CMV-seronegative. Material for sequencing was PBMCs. The CDR3 DNA reads TGCGCCAGCAGCTTGGGAGACATTTCCTATGGCTACACCTTC. Translated: CASSLGDISYGYTF.